This T cell receptor (beta chain) appears in the sequencing data of a study of technical replicates of blood from several donors. Some clones are missing from TCRdb's copy, which holds only in-frame ones; the method was immunoSEQ multiplex PCR. The sample comprises approximately 64,000 clones, approximately 86% of which are singletons, and approximately 5.1% rests with the top ten. Trimming took 5 bases from V and 1 from J, leaving 10 bases between them. This CDR3 is built from 13 residues. CDR1 SGHDT and CDR2 YYEEEE come from the germline V gene. The sample was PBMCs. This TCR was sampled from a human donor in good health. Some clones in this sample may be carry-over from other donors' samples. The chain carries TRBV5-6 and TRBJ2-7; D not certain. The chain's CDR3 is CASSSEYSYEQYF. For the CDR3, the DNA is TGTGCCAGCAGTTCAGAATATTCCTACGAGCAGTACTTC. Combining the CDR3 with reference TRBV5-6 and TRBJ2-7 gives the whole variable domain DAGVTQSPTHLIKTRGQQVTLRCSPKSGHDTVSWYQQALGQGPQFIFQYYEEEERQRGNFPDRFSGHQFPNYSSELNVNALLLGDSALYLCASSSEYSYEQYFGPGTRLTVT.